These T cell receptor beta chains were read from a single sample in a study of CD8+CD57+ T cells in acquired aplastic anemia. TCRdb ran MiXCR on the reads and lists one entry per CDR3 protein. The sample records 100,000 to 150,000 distinct CDR3 sequences, about 46% being singletons. The specimen sequenced was sorted CD4+, CD8+, or CD8+CD57+ T cells (not recorded which) from PBMCs. All receptors derive from a human donor in good health, serving as a control. The CDR3 runs from the conserved cysteine through the conserved F or W. Fields, in order: CDR3 length, V gene, clone size, D gene, J gene, CDR3 protein, CDR3 DNA. The D gene is left open where the match is weak. Clone size appears in some rows only: once, few, many, or a class for an expanded clone.

len: 13
v_gene: TRBV2
abundance: few
d_gene: NA
j_gene: TRBJ1-4
CDR3aa: CASTYQGREKLFF
CDR3nt: TGTGCCAGCACATACCAGGGGCGGGAAAAACTGTTTTTT

len: 12
v_gene: TRBV10-3
abundance: once
d_gene: NA
j_gene: TRBJ1-2
CDR3aa: CAISTSNYGYTF
CDR3nt: TGTGCCATCAGTACATCTAACTATGGCTACACCTTC

len: 13
v_gene: TRBV20-1
abundance: many
d_gene: NA
j_gene: TRBJ1-1
CDR3aa: CRPLNRKGTEAFF
CDR3nt: TGCAGACCCCTGAACAGGAAGGGCACTGAAGCTTTCTTT

len: 14
v_gene: TRBV9
abundance: NA
d_gene: NA
j_gene: TRBJ2-3
CDR3aa: CASSVGGLADTQYF
CDR3nt: TGTGCCAGCAGCGTAGGTGGACTGGCAGATACGCAGTATTTT

len: 14
v_gene: TRBV20-1
abundance: many
d_gene: TRBD2
j_gene: TRBJ2-1
CDR3aa: CSASSGGVYNEQFF
CDR3nt: TGCAGTGCCTCAAGCGGGGGAGTCTACAATGAGCAGTTCTTC

len: 14
v_gene: TRBV25-1
abundance: NA
d_gene: NA
j_gene: TRBJ1-5
CDR3aa: CASSVGGSYQPQHF
CDR3nt: TGTGCCAGCAGTGTAGGTGGAAGTTATCAGCCCCAGCATTTT

len: 12
v_gene: TRBV29-1
abundance: NA
d_gene: NA
j_gene: TRBJ1-2
CDR3aa: CSVVRVTYGYTF
CDR3nt: TGCAGCGTTGTAAGGGTCACCTATGGCTACACCTTC

len: 14
v_gene: TRBV4-1
abundance: few
d_gene: NA
j_gene: TRBJ1-1
CDR3aa: CASSPPGARTEAFF
CDR3nt: TGCGCCAGCAGCCCACCAGGGGCGCGTACTGAAGCTTTCTTT

len: 14
v_gene: TRBV2
abundance: few
d_gene: NA
j_gene: TRBJ2-1
CDR3aa: CAGSETRGHNEQFF
CDR3nt: TGTGCCGGCAGCGAAACCCGGGGCCACAATGAGCAGTTCTTC

len: 15
v_gene: TRBV20-1
abundance: NA
d_gene: TRBD1
j_gene: TRBJ1-2
CDR3aa: CSARAGQGAWYGYTF
CDR3nt: TGCAGTGCTAGAGCCGGACAGGGGGCTTGGTATGGCTACACCTTC

len: 12
v_gene: TRBV9
abundance: many
d_gene: NA
j_gene: TRBJ2-1
CDR3aa: CASSVDKDQLTF
CDR3nt: TGTGCCAGCAGCGTAGACAAGGACCAGCTTACTTTC

len: 14
v_gene: TRBV20-1
abundance: NA
d_gene: NA
j_gene: TRBJ1-2
CDR3aa: CGAATGIGIYGYTF
CDR3nt: TGCGGTGCCGCAACCGGGATAGGGATATATGGCTACACCTTC

len: 15
v_gene: TRBV10-3
abundance: NA
d_gene: NA
j_gene: TRBJ1-6
CDR3aa: CAISEKTAINSPLHF
CDR3nt: TGTGCCATCAGTGAGAAGACAGCGATCAATTCACCCCTCCACTTT

len: 14
v_gene: TRBV7-9
abundance: few
d_gene: TRBD1
j_gene: TRBJ1-6
CDR3aa: CASSLGQGVSPLHF
CDR3nt: TGTGCCAGCAGCTTAGGGCAGGGGGTTTCACCCCTCCACTTT

len: 14
v_gene: TRBV25-1
abundance: NA
d_gene: NA
j_gene: TRBJ2-1
CDR3aa: CASSEGPRDNEQFF
CDR3nt: TGTGCCAGCAGTGAAGGTCCCCGCGACAATGAGCAGTTCTTC

len: 16
v_gene: TRBV11-2
abundance: NA
d_gene: NA
j_gene: TRBJ1-1
CDR3aa: CASSLGYDRQNTEAFF
CDR3nt: TGTGCCAGCAGCTTAGGGTACGACAGGCAGAACACTGAAGCTTTCTTT

len: 13
v_gene: TRBV20-1
abundance: NA
d_gene: NA
j_gene: TRBJ1-1
CDR3aa: CSARRHLNTEAFF
CDR3nt: TGCAGTGCTAGGCGACACCTGAACACTGAAGCTTTCTTT

len: 14
v_gene: TRBV11-2
abundance: many
d_gene: NA
j_gene: TRBJ2-2
CDR3aa: CASSLPGTPGELFF
CDR3nt: TGTGCCAGCAGCTTACCAGGGACGCCCGGGGAGCTGTTTTTT

len: 15
v_gene: TRBV7-2
abundance: many
d_gene: NA
j_gene: TRBJ1-4
CDR3aa: CASSLARAEIEKLFF
CDR3nt: TGTGCCAGCAGCTTAGCTAGGGCAGAGATAGAAAAACTGTTTTTT

len: 17
v_gene: TRBV4-1
abundance: many
d_gene: NA
j_gene: TRBJ1-5
CDR3aa: CASSQEPEITYYQPQHF
CDR3nt: TGCGCCAGCAGCCAAGAGCCGGAGATCACGTACTATCAGCCCCAGCATTTT

len: 18
v_gene: TRBV14
abundance: NA
d_gene: TRBD2
j_gene: TRBJ2-1
CDR3aa: CASSNHPGRTSGANEQFF
CDR3nt: TGTGCCAGCAGTAACCACCCGGGCCGGACTAGCGGGGCAAATGAGCAGTTCTTC

len: 15
v_gene: TRBV7-9
abundance: NA
d_gene: NA
j_gene: TRBJ2-7
CDR3aa: CASSLALLTSYEQYF
CDR3nt: TGTGCCAGCAGCTTAGCGCTTCTGACGTCCTACGAGCAGTACTTC

len: 13
v_gene: TRBV20-1
abundance: NA
d_gene: NA
j_gene: TRBJ1-5
CDR3aa: CSARVASNQPQHF
CDR3nt: TGCAGTGCTAGAGTGGCTAGCAATCAGCCCCAGCATTTT

len: 13
v_gene: TRBV10-3
abundance: NA
d_gene: NA
j_gene: TRBJ2-1
CDR3aa: CATVTTGRNEQFF
CDR3nt: TGTGCCACCGTCACAACAGGGAGGAATGAGCAGTTCTTC

len: 15
v_gene: TRBV10-1
abundance: few
d_gene: TRBD2
j_gene: TRBJ2-7
CDR3aa: CASSERGTSGYEQYF
CDR3nt: TGCGCCAGCAGTGAGAGGGGGACTAGCGGGTACGAGCAGTACTTC

len: 16
v_gene: TRBV20-1
abundance: NA
d_gene: NA
j_gene: TRBJ1-1
CDR3aa: CSAREVGLRSNTDAFF
CDR3nt: TGCAGTGCTAGAGAGGTGGGACTAAGGTCGAACACTGACGCCTTCTTT

len: 14
v_gene: TRBV19
abundance: once
d_gene: TRBD1
j_gene: TRBJ1-2
CDR3aa: CASSTQTGNNGYTF
CDR3nt: TGTGCCAGTAGTACCCAGACAGGGAACAATGGCTACACCTTC

len: 13
v_gene: TRBV6-4
abundance: many
d_gene: NA
j_gene: TRBJ2-3
CDR3aa: CASSGLQGDTQYF
CDR3nt: TGTGCCAGCTCCGGACTGCAAGGAGATACGCAGTATTTT

len: 20
v_gene: TRBV7-6
abundance: NA
d_gene: TRBD1
j_gene: TRBJ2-3
CDR3aa: CASSLPTFPDRGQPTDTQYF
CDR3nt: TGTGCCAGCAGCCTCCCGACCTTCCCCGACAGGGGCCAACCCACAGATACGCAGTATTTT

len: 17
v_gene: TRBV7-6
abundance: NA
d_gene: NA
j_gene: TRBJ2-7
CDR3aa: CASSLVSAFGDRNEQYF
CDR3nt: TGTGCCAGCAGCTTAGTTTCGGCCTTCGGGGACCGAAACGAGCAGTACTTC

len: 16
v_gene: TRBV7-8
abundance: many
d_gene: NA
j_gene: TRBJ2-1
CDR3aa: CASSLKSWVPMDEQFF
CDR3nt: TGTGCCAGCAGCTTAAAATCCTGGGTACCCATGGATGAGCAGTTCTTC

len: 15
v_gene: TRBV20-1
abundance: many
d_gene: NA
j_gene: TRBJ2-3
CDR3aa: CSARDIRTGTDTQYF
CDR3nt: TGCAGTGCTAGAGATATCAGGACGGGCACAGATACGCAGTATTTT

len: 16
v_gene: TRBV5-5
abundance: many
d_gene: TRBD2
j_gene: TRBJ2-1
CDR3aa: CASSLRSSGGAGEQFF
CDR3nt: TGTGCCAGCAGCTTGCGGTCTAGCGGGGGGGCCGGTGAGCAGTTCTTC

len: 16
v_gene: TRBV7-8
abundance: many
d_gene: TRBD1
j_gene: TRBJ2-2
CDR3aa: CASSLRDRGNTGELFF
CDR3nt: TGTGCCAGCAGCCTCAGGGACAGGGGGAACACCGGGGAGCTGTTTTTT

len: 14
v_gene: TRBV19
abundance: NA
d_gene: TRBD2
j_gene: TRBJ2-3
CDR3aa: CASSMAGGADTQYF
CDR3nt: TGTGCCAGTAGTATGGCCGGGGGGGCAGATACGCAGTATTTT

len: 15
v_gene: TRBV6-1
abundance: NA
d_gene: NA
j_gene: TRBJ1-5
CDR3aa: CASKKDRQGNQPQHF
CDR3nt: TGTGCCAGCAAAAAAGATCGACAAGGCAATCAGCCCCAGCATTTT

len: 16
v_gene: TRBV5-1
abundance: many
d_gene: NA
j_gene: TRBJ2-7
CDR3aa: CASSSTGLAGSYEQYF
CDR3nt: TGCGCCAGCAGCTCCACCGGACTTGCGGGCTCCTACGAGCAGTACTTC

len: 17
v_gene: TRBV19
abundance: many
d_gene: TRBD1
j_gene: TRBJ1-2
CDR3aa: CASTPHQGTGGGNGYTF
CDR3nt: TGTGCCAGTACCCCCCACCAGGGGACAGGGGGAGGGAATGGCTACACCTTC

len: 16
v_gene: TRBV4-3
abundance: NA
d_gene: TRBD1
j_gene: TRBJ2-2
CDR3aa: CASSQDVQGFAGELFF
CDR3nt: TGCGCCAGCAGCCAAGACGTACAGGGGTTCGCCGGGGAGCTGTTTTTT

len: 14
v_gene: TRBV30
abundance: many
d_gene: NA
j_gene: TRBJ2-7
CDR3aa: CAWDGKSGSYEQYF
CDR3nt: TGTGCCTGGGACGGTAAATCGGGCTCCTACGAGCAGTACTTC

len: 16
v_gene: TRBV9
abundance: few
d_gene: NA
j_gene: TRBJ1-6
CDR3aa: CASSPRGNSYNSPLHF
CDR3nt: TGTGCCAGCAGCCCCCGGGGGAACTCCTATAATTCACCCCTCCACTTT

len: 14
v_gene: TRBV12-3/TRBV12-4
abundance: NA
d_gene: TRBD1
j_gene: TRBJ1-2
CDR3aa: CASSSWDRGYGYTF
CDR3nt: TGTGCCAGCAGTTCCTGGGACAGGGGGTATGGCTACACCTTC

len: 14
v_gene: TRBV7-3
abundance: NA
d_gene: TRBD1
j_gene: TRBJ1-5
CDR3aa: CASSKTGDNQPQHF
CDR3nt: TGTGCCAGCAGCAAGACAGGGGATAATCAGCCCCAGCATTTT

len: 13
v_gene: TRBV24-1
abundance: NA
d_gene: TRBD1
j_gene: TRBJ2-5
CDR3aa: CATRGQGTETQYF
CDR3nt: TGTGCCACCAGGGGACAGGGGACGGAGACCCAGTACTTC

len: 17
v_gene: TRBV7-3
abundance: many
d_gene: TRBD2
j_gene: TRBJ2-3
CDR3aa: CASSFLPAGGREDTQYF
CDR3nt: TGTGCCAGCAGCTTTCTCCCAGCGGGGGGGCGGGAAGATACGCAGTATTTT

len: 14
v_gene: TRBV2
abundance: NA
d_gene: NA
j_gene: TRBJ2-2
CDR3aa: CASMGTANTGELFF
CDR3nt: TGTGCCAGCATGGGGACCGCGAACACCGGGGAGCTGTTTTTT